This entry lists 4 T cell receptor beta chains sequenced from one sample in a study of blood T cell repertoires in COVID-19. The repertoire was sequenced with immunoSEQ multiplex PCR; TCRdb's copy has only in-frame clones and lacks some. The table records fewer than 300,000 clones, around 82% of them present only once. The sequenced sample was peripheral blood. These receptors all come from a person between 65 and 79 years old with COVID-19, enrolled during active disease.

This clone came up a few times. The V call is TRBV28, the J call TRBJ1-5, with unresolved D. This CDR3 has 12 amino acids. Trimming removed 5 bases from V and 7 bases from J, with 9 bases in between. Germline CDR1 is MDHEN and CDR2 is SYDVKM. This CDR3 reads CASSIYEQPQHF. The CDR3 DNA reads TGTGCCAGCAGTATCTATGAGCAGCCCCAGCATTTT. Together with reference TRBV28 and TRBJ1-5, the CDR3 gives the full variable domain: DVKVTQSSRYLVKRTGEKVFLECVQDMDHENMFWYRQDPGLGLRLIYFSYDVKMKEKGDIPEGYSVSREKKERFSLILESASTNQTSMYLCASSIYEQPQHFGDGTRLSIL.

The rearrangement joins TRBV7-2 to TRBJ2-2; 8 positions agree with TRBD2. The V segment lost 4 bases and the J segment 4 bases; nucleotides outside the gene matches: 5. The CDR3 loop spans 15 amino acids. The germline gives CDR1 SGHTA, CDR2 FQGNSA. The CDR3 reads CASSSGGRATGELFF. The CDR3 region has the DNA TGTGCCAGCAGCTCGGGGGGGCGGGCCACCGGGGAGCTGTTTTTT.

The genes are TRBV9 and TRBJ1-1, with D perhaps matching TRBD1 (5 bases). Germline CDR1 SGDLS, CDR2 YYNGEE. The V gene lost 2 bases and the J gene lost 1 base, with 9 bases spanning the gap. CDR3 length: 14 residues. The CDR3 is CASSVAGQNTEAFF. For the CDR3, the DNA is TGTGCCAGCAGCGTGGCAGGACAGAACACTGAAGCTTTCTTT.

Here the CDR3 DNA reads TGTGCCAGCAGCCGGGACTTCCAAAGCTCCTACGAGCAGTACTTC. Protein sequence: CASSRDFQSSYEQYF. The V and J genes are TRBV5-5 and TRBJ2-7, with D tentatively TRBD2 (6 bases). The CDR3 spans 15 residues. CDR1 and CDR2 (germline): SGHKS, YYEKEE (reference sequence). V was cut by 4 bases and J by 0 bases, with 14 bases left in between.